This TCR beta chain originates from a study of blood T cell repertoires in COVID-19. Turning to the study itself: COVID-19 samples collected from the United States, Italy and Spain covered acute and convalescent phases. Sources were T cells, B-cell-depleted T cells, or PBMCs; the material itself was cDNA or gDNA.

In the original analysis: Researchers report that nucleated cell counts were estimated from reference gene primer amplification. The method was immunoSEQ multiplex PCR; TCRdb's version includes in-frame clones alone and lacks a portion of them. Clonal size and the V and J genes are those of that table, whereas D and trimming came from the DNA. The table has approximately 110,000 clones, about three quarters seen once; the top ten hold around 6.3%. In its sample, this clone was seen a few times. The ends were cut back, 6 bases at V and 8 bases at J, with 13 bases in the middle. There are 13 residues in the CDR3.

Sample: peripheral blood. This TCR was recovered from an older man with acute or convalescent COVID-19. The genes are TRBV12-3 or TRBV12-4 and TRBJ1-4; D gene unclear. In DNA form, the CDR3 reads TGTGCCAGCAGGGGAGACGGAAAGGAAAAACTGTTTTTT. Residues: CASRGDGKEKLFF.